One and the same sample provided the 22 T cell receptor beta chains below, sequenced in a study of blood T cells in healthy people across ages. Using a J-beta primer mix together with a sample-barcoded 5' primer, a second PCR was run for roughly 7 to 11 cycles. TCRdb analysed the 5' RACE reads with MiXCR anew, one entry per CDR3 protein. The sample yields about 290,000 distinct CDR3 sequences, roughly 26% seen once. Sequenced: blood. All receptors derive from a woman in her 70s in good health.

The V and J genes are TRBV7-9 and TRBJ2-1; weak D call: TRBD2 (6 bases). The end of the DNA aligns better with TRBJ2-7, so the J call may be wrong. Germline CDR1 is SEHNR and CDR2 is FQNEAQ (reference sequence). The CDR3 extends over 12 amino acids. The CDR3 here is CASSLAGGKQYF. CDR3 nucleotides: TGTGCCAGCAGCTTAGCCGGGGGAAAGCAGTACTTC.

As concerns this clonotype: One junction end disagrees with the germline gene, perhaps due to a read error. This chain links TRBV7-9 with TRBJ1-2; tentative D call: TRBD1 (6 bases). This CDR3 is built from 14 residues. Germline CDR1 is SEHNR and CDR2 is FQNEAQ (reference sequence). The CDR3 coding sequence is TGTGCCGGCAGCTTACTTGCAGGGGACTATGGCTACACCTTC. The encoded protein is CAGSLLAGDYGYTF.

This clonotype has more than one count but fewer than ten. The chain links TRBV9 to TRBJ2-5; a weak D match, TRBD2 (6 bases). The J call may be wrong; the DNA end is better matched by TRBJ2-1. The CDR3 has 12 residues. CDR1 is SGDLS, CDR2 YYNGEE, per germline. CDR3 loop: CASSGDSGKQFF. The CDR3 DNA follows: TGTGCCAGCAGTGGAGATAGCGGCAAGCAGTTCTTC.

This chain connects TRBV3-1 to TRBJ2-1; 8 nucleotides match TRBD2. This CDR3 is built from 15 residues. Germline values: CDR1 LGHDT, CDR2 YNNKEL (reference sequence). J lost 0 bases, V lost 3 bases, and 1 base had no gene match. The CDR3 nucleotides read TGTGCCAGCAGCCACAGCGGGAGCTCCTACAATGAGCAGTTCTTC. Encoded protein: CASSHSGSSYNEQFF.

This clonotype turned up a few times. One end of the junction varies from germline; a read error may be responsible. CDR3 nucleotides: TGTGCCAGCAGCCTAGCGCAGGGGTCTAAATCACCCCTCCACTTT. The encoded protein is CASSLAQGSKSPLHF. This rearrangement joins TRBV7-2 to TRBJ1-6, with D perhaps matching TRBD1 (6 bases). CDR3 length equals 15 residues. CDR1 is SGHTA, CDR2 FQGNSA, per germline.

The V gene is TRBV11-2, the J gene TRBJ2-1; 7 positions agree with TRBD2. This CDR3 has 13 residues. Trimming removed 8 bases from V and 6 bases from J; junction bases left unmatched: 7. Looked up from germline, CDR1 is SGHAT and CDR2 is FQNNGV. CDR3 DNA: TGTGCCAGCCAAGCGGGGACCTCCAATGAGCAGTTCTTC. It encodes CASQAGTSNEQFF.

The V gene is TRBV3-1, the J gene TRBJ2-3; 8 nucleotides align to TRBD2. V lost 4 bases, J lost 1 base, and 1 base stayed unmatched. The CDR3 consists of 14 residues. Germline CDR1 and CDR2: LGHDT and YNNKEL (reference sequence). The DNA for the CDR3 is TGTGCCAGCAGCCCGACTAGCGGCACAGATACGCAGTATTTT. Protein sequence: CASSPTSGTDTQYF.

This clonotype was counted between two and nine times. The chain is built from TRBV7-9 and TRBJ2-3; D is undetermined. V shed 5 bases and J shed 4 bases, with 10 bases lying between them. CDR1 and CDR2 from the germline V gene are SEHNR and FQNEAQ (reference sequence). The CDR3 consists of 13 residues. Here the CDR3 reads CASSPASSDTQYF. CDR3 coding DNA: TGTGCCAGCAGCCCAGCCTCGTCAGATACGCAGTATTTT.

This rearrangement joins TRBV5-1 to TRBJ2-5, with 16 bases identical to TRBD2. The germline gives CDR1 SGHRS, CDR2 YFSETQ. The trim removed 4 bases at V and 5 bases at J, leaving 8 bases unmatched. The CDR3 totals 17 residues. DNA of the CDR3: TGCGCCAGCAGCATCGGGACTAGCGGGAGGGCCGGTGAGACCCAGTACTTC. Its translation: CASSIGTSGRAGETQYF.

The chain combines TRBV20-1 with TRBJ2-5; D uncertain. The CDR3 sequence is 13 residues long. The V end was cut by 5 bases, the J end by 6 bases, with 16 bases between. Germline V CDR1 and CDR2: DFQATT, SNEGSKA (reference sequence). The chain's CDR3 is CSAGSRGVKTQYF. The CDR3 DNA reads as TGCAGTGCTGGATCGCGTGGGGTAAAGACCCAGTACTTC.

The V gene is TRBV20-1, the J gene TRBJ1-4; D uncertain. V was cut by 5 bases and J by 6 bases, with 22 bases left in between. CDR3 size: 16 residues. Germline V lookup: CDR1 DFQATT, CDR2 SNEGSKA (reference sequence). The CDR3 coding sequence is TGCAGTGCTCAGGATTGGGGAACACAAAGGGATGAAAAACTGTTTTTT. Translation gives CSAQDWGTQRDEKLFF.

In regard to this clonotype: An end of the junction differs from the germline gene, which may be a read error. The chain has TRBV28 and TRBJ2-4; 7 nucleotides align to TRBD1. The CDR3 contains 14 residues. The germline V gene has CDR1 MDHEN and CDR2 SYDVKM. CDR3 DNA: TGTGCCAACAGTTTACACAGGGGTAAAAACATTCAGTACTTC. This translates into CANSLHRGKNIQYF. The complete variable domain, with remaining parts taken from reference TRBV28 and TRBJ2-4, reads DVKVTQSSRYLVKRTGEKVFLECVQDMDHENMFWYRQDPGLGLRLIYFSYDVKMKEKGDIPEGYSVSREKKERFSLILESASTNQTSMYLCANSLHRGKNIQYFGAGTRLSVL.

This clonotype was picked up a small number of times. CDR3 DNA: TGTGCCAGCAGCCGACCCCTAGGCGAGATCAATGAGCAGTTCTTC. It encodes CASSRPLGEINEQFF. V gene TRBV3-1 combines with J gene TRBJ2-1; D ambiguous. The CDR3 length is 15 residues. The germline V gene has CDR1 LGHDT and CDR2 YNNKEL (reference sequence). Trimming removed 4 bases from V and 6 bases from J, with 16 bases in between.

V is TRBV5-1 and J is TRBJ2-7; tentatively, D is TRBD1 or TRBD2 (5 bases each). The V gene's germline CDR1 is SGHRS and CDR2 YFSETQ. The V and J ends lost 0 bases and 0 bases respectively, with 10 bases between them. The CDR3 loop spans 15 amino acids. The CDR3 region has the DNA TGCGCCAGCAGCTTGGAGGGGACGACCTCCTACGAGCAGTACTTC. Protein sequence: CASSLEGTTSYEQYF.

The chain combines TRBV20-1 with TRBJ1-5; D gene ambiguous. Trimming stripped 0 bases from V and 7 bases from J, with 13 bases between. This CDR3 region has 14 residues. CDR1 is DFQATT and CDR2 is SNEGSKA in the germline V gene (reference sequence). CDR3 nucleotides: TGCAGTGCTAGAGATGACTTGGTTTTCCAGCCCCAGCATTTT. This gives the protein CSARDDLVFQPQHF.

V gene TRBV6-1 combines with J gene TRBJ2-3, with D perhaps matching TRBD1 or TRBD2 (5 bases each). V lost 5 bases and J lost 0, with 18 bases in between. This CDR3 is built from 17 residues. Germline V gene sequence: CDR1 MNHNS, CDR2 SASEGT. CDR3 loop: CASSRDLVSPSTDTQYF. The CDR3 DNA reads TGTGCCAGCAGTCGGGACCTAGTGTCCCCAAGCACAGATACGCAGTATTTT.

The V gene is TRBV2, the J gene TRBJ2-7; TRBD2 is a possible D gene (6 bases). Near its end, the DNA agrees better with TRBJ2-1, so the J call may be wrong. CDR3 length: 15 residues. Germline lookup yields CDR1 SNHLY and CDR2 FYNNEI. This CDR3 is CASTLGTSGHNEQFF. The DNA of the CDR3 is TGTGCCAGCACTCTCGGGACTTCCGGACACAATGAGCAGTTCTTC.

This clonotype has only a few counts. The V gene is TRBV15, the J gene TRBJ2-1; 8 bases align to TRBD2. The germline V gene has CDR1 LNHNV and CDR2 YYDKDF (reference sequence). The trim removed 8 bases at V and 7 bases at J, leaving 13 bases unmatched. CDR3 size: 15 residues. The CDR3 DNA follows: TGTGCCACCGGCATCGAAGCGGGAGTCCGAAATGAGCAGTTCTTC. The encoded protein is CATGIEAGVRNEQFF. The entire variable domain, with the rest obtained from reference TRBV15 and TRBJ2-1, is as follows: DAMVIQNPRYQVTQFGKPVTLSCSQTLNHNVMYWYQQKSSQAPKLLFHYYDKDFNNEADTPDNFQSRRPNTSFCFLDIRSPGLGDTAMYLCATGIEAGVRNEQFFGPGTRLTVL.

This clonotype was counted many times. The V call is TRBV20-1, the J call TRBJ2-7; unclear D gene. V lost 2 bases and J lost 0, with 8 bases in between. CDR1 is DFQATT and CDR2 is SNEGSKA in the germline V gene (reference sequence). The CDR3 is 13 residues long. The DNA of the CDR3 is TGCAGTGCTAGATACCAAAGCTCCTACGAGCAGTACTTC. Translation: CSARYQSSYEQYF.

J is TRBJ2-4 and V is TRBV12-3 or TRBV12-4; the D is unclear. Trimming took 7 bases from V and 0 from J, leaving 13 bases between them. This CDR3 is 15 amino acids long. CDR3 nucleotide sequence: TGTGCCAGCAACTTAGGGTCGGTAGCCAAAAACATTCAGTACTTC. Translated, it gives CASNLGSVAKNIQYF.

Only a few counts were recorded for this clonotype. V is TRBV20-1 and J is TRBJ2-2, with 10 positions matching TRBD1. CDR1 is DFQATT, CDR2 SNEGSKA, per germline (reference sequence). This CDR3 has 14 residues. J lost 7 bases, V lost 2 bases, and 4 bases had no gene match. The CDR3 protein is CSARRGQGSGELFF. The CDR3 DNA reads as TGCAGTGCTAGACGGGGACAGGGGAGCGGGGAGCTGTTTTTT.

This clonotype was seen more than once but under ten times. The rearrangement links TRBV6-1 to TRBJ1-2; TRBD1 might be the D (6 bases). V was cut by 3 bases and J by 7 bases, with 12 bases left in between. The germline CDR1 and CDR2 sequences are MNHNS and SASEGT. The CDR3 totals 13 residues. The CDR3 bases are TGTGCCAGCAGTGACCAGGGGAAGTCTGGCTACACCTTC. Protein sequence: CASSDQGKSGYTF.